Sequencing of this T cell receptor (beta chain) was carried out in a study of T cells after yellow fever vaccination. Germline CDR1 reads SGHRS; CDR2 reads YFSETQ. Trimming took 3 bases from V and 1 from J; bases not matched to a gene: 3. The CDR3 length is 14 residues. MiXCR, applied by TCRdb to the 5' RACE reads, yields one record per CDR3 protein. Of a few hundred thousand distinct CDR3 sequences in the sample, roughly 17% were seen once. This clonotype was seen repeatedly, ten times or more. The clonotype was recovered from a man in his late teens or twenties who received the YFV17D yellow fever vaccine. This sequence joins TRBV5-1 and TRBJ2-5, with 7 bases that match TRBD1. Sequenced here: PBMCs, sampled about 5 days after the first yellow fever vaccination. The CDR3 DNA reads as TGCGCCAGCAGCTCACAGGGGACCCAAGAGACCCAGTACTTC. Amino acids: CASSSQGTQETQYF. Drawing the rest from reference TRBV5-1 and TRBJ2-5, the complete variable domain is KAGVTQTPRYLIKTRGQQVTLSCSPISGHRSVSWYQQTPGQGLQFLFEYFSETQRNKGNFPGRFSGRQFSNSRSEMNVSTLELGDSALYLCASSSQGTQETQYFGPGTRLLVL.